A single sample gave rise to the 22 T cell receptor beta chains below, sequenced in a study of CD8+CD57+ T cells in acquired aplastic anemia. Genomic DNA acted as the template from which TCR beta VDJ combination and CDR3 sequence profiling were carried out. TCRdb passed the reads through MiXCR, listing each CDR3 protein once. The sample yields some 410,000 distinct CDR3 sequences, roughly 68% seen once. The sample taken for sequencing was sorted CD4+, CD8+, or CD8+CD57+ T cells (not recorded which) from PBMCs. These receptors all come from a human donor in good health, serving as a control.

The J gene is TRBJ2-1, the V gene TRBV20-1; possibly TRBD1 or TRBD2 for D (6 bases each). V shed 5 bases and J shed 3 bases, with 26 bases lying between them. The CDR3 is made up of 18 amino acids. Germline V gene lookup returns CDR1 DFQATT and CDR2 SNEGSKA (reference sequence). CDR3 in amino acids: CSAQGGQVGRYGYNEQFF. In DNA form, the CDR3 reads TGCAGTGCTCAAGGGGGGCAGGTCGGACGCTATGGCTACAATGAGCAGTTCTTC.

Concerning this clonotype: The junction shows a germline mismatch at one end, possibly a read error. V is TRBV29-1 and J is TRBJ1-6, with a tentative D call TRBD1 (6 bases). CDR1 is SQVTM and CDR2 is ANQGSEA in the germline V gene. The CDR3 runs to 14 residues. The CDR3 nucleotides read TGCAGCGTTGGGGAGCTGCCACAGGGTGGGGACCACTACTTT. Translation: CSVGELPQGGDHYF.

CDR3 in amino acids: CASSVLAGGIGEQYF. The CDR3 DNA reads TGTGCCAGCAGCGTCCTAGCGGGGGGCATAGGGGAGCAGTACTTC. This sequence joins TRBV9 and TRBJ2-7; TRBD2 matches 11 bases. This CDR3 contains 15 residues. The V gene end was trimmed by 2 bases and the J gene end by 7 bases; junction bases not matched to a gene: 8. Germline lookup yields CDR1 SGDLS and CDR2 YYNGEE.

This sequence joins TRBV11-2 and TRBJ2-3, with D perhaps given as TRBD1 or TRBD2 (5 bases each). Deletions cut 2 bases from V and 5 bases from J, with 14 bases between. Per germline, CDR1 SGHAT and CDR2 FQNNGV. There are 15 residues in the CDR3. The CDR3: CASSLTLGPGDTQYF. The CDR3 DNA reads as TGTGCCAGCAGCTTAACGTTGGGACCTGGAGATACGCAGTATTTT.

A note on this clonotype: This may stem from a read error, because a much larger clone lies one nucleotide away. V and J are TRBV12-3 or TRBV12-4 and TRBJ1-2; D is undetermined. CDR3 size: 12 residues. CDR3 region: CASSFTSYGHTF. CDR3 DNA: TGTGCCAGCAGTTTCACGAGCTATGGCCACACCTTC.

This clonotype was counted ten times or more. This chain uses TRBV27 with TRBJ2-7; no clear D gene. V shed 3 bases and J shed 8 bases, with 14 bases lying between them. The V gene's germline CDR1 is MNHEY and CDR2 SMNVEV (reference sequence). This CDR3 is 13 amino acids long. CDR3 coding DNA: TGTGCCAGCAGTTTTTACGGCGATTGGAAGCAGTACTTC. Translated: CASSFYGDWKQYF.

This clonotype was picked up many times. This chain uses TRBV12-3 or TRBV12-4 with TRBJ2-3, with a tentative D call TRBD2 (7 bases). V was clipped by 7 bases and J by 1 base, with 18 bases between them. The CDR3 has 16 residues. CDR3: CASTADRGGGTDTQYF. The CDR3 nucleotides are TGTGCCAGCACCGCCGACAGAGGGGGGGGCACAGATACGCAGTATTTT.

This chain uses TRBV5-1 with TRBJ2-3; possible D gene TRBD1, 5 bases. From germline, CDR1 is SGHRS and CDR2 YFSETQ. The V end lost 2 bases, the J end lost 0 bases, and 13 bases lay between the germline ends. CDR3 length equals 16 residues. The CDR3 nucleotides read TGCGCCAGCAGCTTCCAGGGCAGAGGTAGCACAGATACGCAGTATTTT. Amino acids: CASSFQGRGSTDTQYF.

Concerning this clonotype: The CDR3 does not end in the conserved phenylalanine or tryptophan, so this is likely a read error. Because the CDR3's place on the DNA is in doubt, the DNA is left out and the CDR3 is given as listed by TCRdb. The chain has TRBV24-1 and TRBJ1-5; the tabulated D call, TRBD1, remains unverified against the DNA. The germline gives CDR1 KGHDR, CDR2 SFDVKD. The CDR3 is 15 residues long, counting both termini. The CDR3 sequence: CATSRQGDANTPHFC.

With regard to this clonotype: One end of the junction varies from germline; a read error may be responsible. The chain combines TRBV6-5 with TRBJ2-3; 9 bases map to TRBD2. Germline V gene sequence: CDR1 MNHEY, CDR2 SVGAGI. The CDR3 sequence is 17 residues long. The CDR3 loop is CASSQRGTGGGADTRYF. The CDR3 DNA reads TGTGCCAGCAGTCAGAGAGGGACTGGCGGGGGGGCGGATACGCGGTATTTT.

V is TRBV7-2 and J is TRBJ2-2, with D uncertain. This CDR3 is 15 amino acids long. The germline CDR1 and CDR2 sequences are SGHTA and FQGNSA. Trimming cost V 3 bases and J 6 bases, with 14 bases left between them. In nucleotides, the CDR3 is TGTGCCAGCAGCTTCGTCAGTGTTAACCCCGGGGAGCTGTTTTTT. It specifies CASSFVSVNPGELFF.

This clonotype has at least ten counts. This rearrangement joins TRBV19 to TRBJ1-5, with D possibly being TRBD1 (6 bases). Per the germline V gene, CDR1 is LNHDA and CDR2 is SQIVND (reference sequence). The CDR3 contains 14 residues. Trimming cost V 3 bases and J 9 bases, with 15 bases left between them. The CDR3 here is CASSIRQELGPQHF. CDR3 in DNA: TGTGCCAGTAGTATCAGACAGGAGCTTGGGCCCCAGCATTTT.

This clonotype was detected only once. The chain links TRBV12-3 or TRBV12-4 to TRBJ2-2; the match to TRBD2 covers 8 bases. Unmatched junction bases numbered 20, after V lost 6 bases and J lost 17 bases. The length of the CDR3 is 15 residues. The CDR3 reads CASSSRGGETQYFFF. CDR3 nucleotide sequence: TGTGCCAGCAGCTCCCGGGGGGGCGAGACCCAGTACTTCTTTTTT.

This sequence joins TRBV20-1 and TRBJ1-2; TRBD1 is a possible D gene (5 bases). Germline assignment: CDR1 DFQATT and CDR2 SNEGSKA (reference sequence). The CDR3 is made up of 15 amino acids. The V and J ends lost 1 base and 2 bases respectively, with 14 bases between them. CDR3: CSARAIWGGNYGYTF. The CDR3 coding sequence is TGCAGTGCTAGAGCCATATGGGGGGGGAACTATGGCTACACCTTC.

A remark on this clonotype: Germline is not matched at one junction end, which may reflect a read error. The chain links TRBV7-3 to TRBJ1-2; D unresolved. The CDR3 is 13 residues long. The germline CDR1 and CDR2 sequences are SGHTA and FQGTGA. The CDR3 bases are TGTGCCAGCAGCGGCGGACCGGTCTATGGCTACGCCTTC. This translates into CASSGGPVYGYAF.

Here the CDR3 DNA reads TGCAGTGCTAGCGGCAAGGCGAGGAGTGGTGAAGCTTTCTTT. This encodes CSASGKARSGEAFF. This sequence joins TRBV20-1 and TRBJ1-1; D remains ambiguous. Germline V CDR1 and CDR2: DFQATT, SNEGSKA (reference sequence). The CDR3 runs 14 residues. Trimming stripped 3 bases from V and 7 bases from J, with 18 bases between.

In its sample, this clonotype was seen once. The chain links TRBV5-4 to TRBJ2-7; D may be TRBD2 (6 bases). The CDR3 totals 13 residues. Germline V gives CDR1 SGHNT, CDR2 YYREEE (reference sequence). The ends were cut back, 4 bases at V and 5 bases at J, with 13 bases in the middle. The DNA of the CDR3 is TGTGCCAGCAGCATAACGGGACTCAACGAGCAGTACTTC. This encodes CASSITGLNEQYF.

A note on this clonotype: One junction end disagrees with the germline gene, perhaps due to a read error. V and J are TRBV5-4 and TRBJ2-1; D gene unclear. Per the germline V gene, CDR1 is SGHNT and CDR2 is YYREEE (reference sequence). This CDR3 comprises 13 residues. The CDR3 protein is CASSSSVGNEQFF. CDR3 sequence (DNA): TGCGCCAGCAGCTCCTCCGTGGGTAATGAGCAGTTCTTC.

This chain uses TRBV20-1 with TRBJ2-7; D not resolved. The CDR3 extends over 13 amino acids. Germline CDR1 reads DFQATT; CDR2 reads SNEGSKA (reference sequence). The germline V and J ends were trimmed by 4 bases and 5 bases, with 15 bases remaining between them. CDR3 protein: CSANNPPLHEQYF. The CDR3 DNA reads TGCAGTGCTAACAATCCACCCCTCCACGAGCAGTACTTC.

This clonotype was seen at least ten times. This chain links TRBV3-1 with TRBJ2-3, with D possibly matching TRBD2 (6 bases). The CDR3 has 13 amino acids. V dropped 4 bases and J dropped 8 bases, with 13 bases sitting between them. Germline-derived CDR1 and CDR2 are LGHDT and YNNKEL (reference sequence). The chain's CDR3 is CASSPGGRGTQYF. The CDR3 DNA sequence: TGTGCCAGCAGCCCCGGGGGACGAGGTACGCAGTATTTT.

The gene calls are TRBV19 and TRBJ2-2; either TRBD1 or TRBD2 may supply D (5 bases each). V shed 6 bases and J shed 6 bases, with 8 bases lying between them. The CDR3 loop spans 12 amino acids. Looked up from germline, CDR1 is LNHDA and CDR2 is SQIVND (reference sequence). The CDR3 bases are TGTGCCAGTAGAACGGGGCCCGGGGAGCTGTTTTTT. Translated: CASRTGPGELFF. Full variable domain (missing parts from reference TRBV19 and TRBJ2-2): DGGITQSPKYLFRKEGQNVTLSCEQNLNHDAMYWYRQDPGQGLRLIYYSQIVNDFQKGDIAEGYSVSREKKESFPLTVTSAQKNPTAFYLCASRTGPGELFFGEGSRLTVL.

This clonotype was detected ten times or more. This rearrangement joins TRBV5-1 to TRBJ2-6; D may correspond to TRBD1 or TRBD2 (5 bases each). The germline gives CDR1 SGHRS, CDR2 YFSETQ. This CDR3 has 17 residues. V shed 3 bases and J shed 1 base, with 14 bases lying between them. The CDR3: CASSSGREYSGANVLTF. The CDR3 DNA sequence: TGCGCCAGCAGCTCGGGCAGGGAGTATTCTGGGGCCAACGTCCTGACTTTC.